The 10 T cell receptor beta chains listed next were all sequenced from one sample in a study of blood T cell repertoires in COVID-19. The method was immunoSEQ multiplex PCR; TCRdb's version includes in-frame clones alone and lacks a portion of them. This repertoire shows a few hundred thousand clones, about four fifths found once; its top ten account for more than 1.5%. Sample: peripheral blood. These TCRs come from a man aged 30-40 years who had recovered from COVID-19.

The chain has TRBV5-5 and TRBJ1-1; 8 bases agree with TRBD1. The CDR3 is 13 amino acids. Trimming at V came to 4 bases and at J to 7 bases, leaving 6 bases not matched to a gene. Germline V gene data show CDR1 as SGHKS and CDR2 as YYEKEE (reference sequence). DNA for the CDR3: TGTGCCAGCAGCGGACACAGGGGGTATGAAGCTTTCTTT. Translated, it gives CASSGHRGYEAFF.

The V call is TRBV29-1, the J call TRBJ1-4; TRBD1 matches 11 bases. Looked up from germline, CDR1 is SQVTM and CDR2 is ANQGSEA. This CDR3 has 13 amino acids. Germline trimming cut 6 bases from V and 10 bases from J; bases unmatched to any gene: 7. The CDR3 region is CSVYRTGGTKLFF. The CDR3 nucleotides are TGCAGCGTCTACCGGACAGGGGGCACAAAACTGTTTTTT.

This rearrangement joins TRBV11-1 to TRBJ2-2, with a weak D call TRBD2 (6 bases). Germline lookup yields CDR1 SGHAT and CDR2 FQDESV (reference sequence). Trimming cost V 7 bases and J 10 bases, with 16 bases left between them. This CDR3 contains 13 residues. The CDR3 protein is CASTELGGLELFF. In DNA form, the CDR3 reads TGTGCCAGCACCGAGTTGGGGGGATTGGAGCTGTTTTTT.

This clone was detected only once. The chain links TRBV7-2 to TRBJ2-6, with D possibly matching TRBD2 (6 bases). V shed 5 bases and J shed 2 bases, with 7 bases lying between them. CDR3 size: 14 residues. CDR1 and CDR2 from the germline V gene are SGHTA and FQGNSA. The DNA for the CDR3 is TGTGCCAGCAGCCCGGGGGCTGGGGCCAACGTCCTGACTTTC. This encodes CASSPGAGANVLTF. Drawing the rest from reference TRBV7-2 and TRBJ2-6, the complete variable domain is GAGVSQSPSNKVTEKGKDVELRCDPISGHTALYWYRQSLGQGLEFLIYFQGNSAPDKSGLPSDRFSAERTGGSVSTLTIQRTQQEDSAVYLCASSPGAGANVLTFGAGSRLTVL.

The V call is TRBV2, the J call TRBJ1-1; 8 bases are a match to TRBD1. The CDR3 runs 11 residues. CDR1 SNHLY and CDR2 FYNNEI come from the germline V gene. The junction had 0 bases not matched to a gene; V was cut back by 4 bases and J by 8 bases. CDR3 DNA: TGTGCCAGCAGTGGGACAGGGGAAGCTTTCTTT. Translation gives CASSGTGEAFF.

The chain recombines TRBV10-3 with TRBJ2-2; 7 nucleotides line up with TRBD2. This CDR3 has 15 residues. Germline loops: CDR1 ENHRY, CDR2 SYGVKD. V gave up 2 bases and J gave up 2 bases; unmatched junction bases: 2. CDR3 protein: CAISEAGDNTGELFF. The CDR3 DNA sequence: TGTGCCATCAGTGAGGCGGGGGACAACACCGGGGAGCTGTTTTTT.

This rearrangement joins TRBV28 to TRBJ1-2; D not certain. Germline loops: CDR1 MDHEN, CDR2 SYDVKM. V dropped 1 base and J dropped 4 bases, with 7 bases sitting between them. The CDR3 is made up of 13 amino acids. The CDR3 spells CASSLLQSYGYTF. The CDR3 region has the DNA TGTGCCAGCAGTTTATTACAGTCCTATGGCTACACCTTC.

This chain joins TRBV15 and TRBJ2-2; 9 positions agree with TRBD2. The trim removed 5 bases at V and 4 bases at J, leaving 5 bases unmatched. Germline loops: CDR1 LNHNV, CDR2 YYDKDF (reference sequence). This CDR3 contains 15 residues. CDR3 nucleotides: TGTGCCACCAGCGGGGGACTAGCTCGCACCGGGGAGCTGTTTTTT. It encodes CATSGGLARTGELFF.

The chain combines TRBV7-9 with TRBJ1-4; 8 bases align to TRBD1. Germline assignment: CDR1 SEHNR and CDR2 FQNEAQ (reference sequence). This CDR3 has 15 residues. V lost 5 bases to trimming and J lost 7 bases; unmatched junction nucleotides: 9. The CDR3 DNA sequence: TGTGCCAGCAGCCTCGCCGGACAGGGTGCTGAAAAACTGTTTTTT. Amino acids: CASSLAGQGAEKLFF.

The chain employs TRBV6-5 and TRBJ2-7; no clear D. Trimming shortened V by 7 bases and J by 0 bases, and 7 bases separated the two germline ends. Germline lookup yields CDR1 MNHEY and CDR2 SVGAGI. The CDR3 sequence is 12 residues long. This chain's CDR3 is CASNTNSYEQYF. The CDR3, as DNA: TGTGCCAGCAATACTAACTCCTACGAGCAGTACTTC.